The clone carrying this T cell receptor (beta chain) was counted between two and nine times. The data stem from a study of patients and donors after allogeneic stem cell transplantation. One entry per CDR3 protein, called by TCRdb with MiXCR from the RT-PCR reads. The profile shows fewer than 95,000 distinct CDR3 sequences, roughly 5.2% of them singletons. Sequenced sample: blood, either unsorted or a sorted T cell fraction (not recorded which). The clonotype originates from a human donor who was either an allogeneic HSCT recipient or a stem cell or donor lymphocyte infusion donor (not recorded which). It is not recorded whose cells these are; they may come from a transplant donor.

CDR3 coding DNA: TGTGCCAGCGGAGTGAATAATGGAAACACCATATATTTT. Its protein product is CASGVNNGNTIYF. The V gene is TRBV11-3, the J gene TRBJ1-3; no clear D gene. The V end lost 8 bases, the J end lost 3 bases, and 11 bases lay between the germline ends. CDR3 length: 13 amino acids. Germline V gene sequence: CDR1 SGHNT, CDR2 YENEEA.